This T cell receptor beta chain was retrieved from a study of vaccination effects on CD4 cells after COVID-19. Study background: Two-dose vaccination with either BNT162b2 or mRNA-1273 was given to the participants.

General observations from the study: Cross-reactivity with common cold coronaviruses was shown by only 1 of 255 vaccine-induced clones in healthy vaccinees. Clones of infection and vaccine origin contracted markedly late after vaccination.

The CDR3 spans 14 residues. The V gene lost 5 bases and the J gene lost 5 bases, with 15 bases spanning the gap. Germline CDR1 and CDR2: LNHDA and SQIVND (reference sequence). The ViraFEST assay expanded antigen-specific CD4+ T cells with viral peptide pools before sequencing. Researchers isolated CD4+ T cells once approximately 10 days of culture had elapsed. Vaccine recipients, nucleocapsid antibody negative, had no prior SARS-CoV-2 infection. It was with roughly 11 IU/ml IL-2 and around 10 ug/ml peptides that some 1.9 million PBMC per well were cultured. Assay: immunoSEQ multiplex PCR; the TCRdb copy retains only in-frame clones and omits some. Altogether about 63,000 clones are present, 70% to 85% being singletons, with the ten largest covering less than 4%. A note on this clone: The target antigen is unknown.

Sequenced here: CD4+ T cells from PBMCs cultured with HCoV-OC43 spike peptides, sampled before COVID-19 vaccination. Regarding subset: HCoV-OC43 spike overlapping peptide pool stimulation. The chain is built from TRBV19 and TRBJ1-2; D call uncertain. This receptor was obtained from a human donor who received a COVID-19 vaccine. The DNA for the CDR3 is TGTGCCAGTAGTGTTGGCTTAGAAGGGTATGGCTACACCTTC. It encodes CASSVGLEGYGYTF.